Each of the 3 T cell receptor beta chains below was sequenced from the same sample in a study of cytomegalovirus exposure and HLA in healthy donors. The PCR employed 60 Vbeta primers together with 13 Jbeta primers. Some clones are missing from TCRdb's copy, which holds only in-frame ones; the method was immunoSEQ multiplex PCR. In the table there are under 200,000 clones, approximately 84% of which are singletons. The material sequenced was PBMCs. These TCRs come from a woman in her 40s in good health and CMV-seropositive.

The table lists this clone with a count of one. This chain joins TRBV30 and TRBJ2-3; 8 nucleotides agree with TRBD2. Germline V gene data show CDR1 as GTSNPN and CDR2 as SVGIG (reference sequence). Germline trimming cut 2 bases from V and 7 bases from J; bases unmatched to any gene: 14. This CDR3 has 16 residues. The CDR3: CAWSRSGGNPPNTQYF. DNA for the CDR3: TGTGCCTGGAGTCGAAGCGGGGGTAACCCCCCTAATACGCAGTATTTT.

This chain connects TRBV7-6 to TRBJ2-1; 8 bases align to TRBD2. The CDR3 sequence is 15 residues long. V gave up 5 bases and J gave up 4 bases; unmatched junction bases: 7. The germline CDR1 and CDR2 sequences are SGHVS and FNYEAQ. The CDR3 loop is CASSPSTSVYNEQFF. CDR3 sequence (DNA): TGTGCCAGCAGCCCTTCGACTAGCGTTTACAATGAGCAGTTCTTC.

This clone has a single count. V usage is TRBV2 and J usage is TRBJ1-1, with TRBD1 matching over 7 bases. The ends lost 9 bases at V and 3 bases at J; junction bases unmatched: 7. The CDR3 is 13 amino acids. Looked up from germline, CDR1 is SNHLY and CDR2 is FYNNEI. This CDR3 reads CARQLDRDTEAFF. The CDR3 coding sequence is TGTGCCAGACAACTCGACAGGGACACTGAAGCTTTCTTT.